This TCR beta chain was captured in a study of shared clonotypes between healthy human individuals. The CDR3 sequence is 16 residues long. CDR1 is LNHNV and CDR2 is YYDKDF in the germline V gene (reference sequence). The trim removed 4 bases at V and 3 bases at J, leaving 9 bases unmatched. This clone appeared a few times. Every immunoSEQ plate was one replicate of a subset's evenly spread DNA. Profiling relied on immunoSEQ multiplex PCR, and the TCRdb table lists in-frame clones only, not all of them. The sample includes 490,000 or so clones, 75% to 85% of them seen just once. Source material: PBMCs. The V and J genes are TRBV15 and TRBJ1-5; 7 bases are shared with TRBD1. This clonotype was sampled from a woman aged 40 to 50 in good health. Some clones in this sample may be carry-over from other donors' samples. CDR3 sequence: CATSTGWDRPNQPQHF. CDR3 nucleotide sequence: TGTGCCACCAGCACCGGATGGGACAGACCCAATCAGCCCCAGCATTTT.